Sequencing of this TCR beta chain was carried out in a study of blood T cell repertoires in COVID-19. Source study methods: Reference gene primer amplification in the assay estimated nucleated cell counts. Some clones are missing from TCRdb's copy, which holds only in-frame ones; the method was immunoSEQ multiplex PCR. For V, J and clone size, that table is used; D and trimming come from the DNA. The sample yields some 250,000 clones, more than 70% seen once. Trimming took 0 bases from V and 7 from J; bases not matched to a gene: 7. This CDR3 is 16 amino acids long. Germline V lookup: CDR1 WSHSY, CDR2 SAAADI.

This TCR came from a woman aged 40 to 55 who had recovered from COVID-19. Sequencing was performed on peripheral blood. V usage is TRBV10-2 and J usage is TRBJ2-7, with 12 bases fitting TRBD2. The DNA for the CDR3 is TGCGCCAGCAGTGAGTCGTGGTCTAGCGGGAGGGGGGAGCAGTACTTC. Translation: CASSESWSSGRGEQYF.